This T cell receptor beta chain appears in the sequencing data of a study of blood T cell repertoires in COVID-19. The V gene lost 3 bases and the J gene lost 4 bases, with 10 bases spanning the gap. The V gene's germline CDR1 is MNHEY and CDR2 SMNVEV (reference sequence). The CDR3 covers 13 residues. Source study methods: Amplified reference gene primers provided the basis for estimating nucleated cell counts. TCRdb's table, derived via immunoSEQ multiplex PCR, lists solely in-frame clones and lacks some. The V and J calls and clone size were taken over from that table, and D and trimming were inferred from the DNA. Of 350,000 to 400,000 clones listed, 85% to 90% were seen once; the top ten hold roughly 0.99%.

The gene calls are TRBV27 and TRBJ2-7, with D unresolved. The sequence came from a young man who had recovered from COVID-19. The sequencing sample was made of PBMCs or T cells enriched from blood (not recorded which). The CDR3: CASSLGRSYEQYF. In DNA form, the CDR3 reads TGTGCCAGCAGTTTGGGCCGGTCGTACGAGCAGTACTTC.